This T cell receptor (beta chain) was observed in a study of regulatory T cells in long-lasting Graves disease. Looking at the study overall: Under 3 months of antithyroid drugs had been taken by newly diagnosed Graves' patients. Study-level results: Persistent-disease Graves' patients showed less TCR diversity than new cases. Preferential use of TRBV28, TRBJ1-2 and TRBJ2-5 was seen in persistent disease.

Time point indicated: newly diagnosed GD, antithyroid drugs for less than 3 months. PBMC-extracted RNA yielded the TCR library. American Thyroid Association guidelines defined how Graves' disease was diagnosed. Building the TCR beta libraries relied on iRepertoire HTBI primers, and CDR3 regions underwent Arm-PCR. MiXCR was run by TCRdb on the multiplex PCR reads, yielding one entry per CDR3 protein. The table records 200,000 to 250,000 distinct CDR3 sequences, just over 20% of them present only once. Germline CDR1 reads SGHRS; CDR2 reads YFSETQ. CDR3 length equals 13 residues. Trimming removed 0 bases from V and 4 bases from J, with 8 bases in between. This clonotype was found a few times. Its antigen is currently unknown.

The material sequenced was peripheral blood mononuclear cells (PBMCs), taken at new diagnosis, from a patient treated with antithyroid drugs. The chain links TRBV5-1 to TRBJ2-7; the D gene is possibly TRBD2 (5 bases). The source is a female donor with Graves disease. Written as DNA, the CDR3 is TGCGCCAGCAGCTTGGCTAGCCCTTACGAGCAGTACTTC. Amino acid sequence: CASSLASPYEQYF.